This T cell receptor (beta chain) was sequenced in a study of regulatory T cells in long-lasting Graves disease. The CDR3 is 15 residues long. Per the germline V gene, CDR1 is SGHAT and CDR2 is FQNNGV. To make TCR beta libraries, researchers used iRepertoire HTBI primers and Arm-PCR of CDR3 regions. TCRdb re-derived calls from the multiplex PCR reads in MiXCR, one entry per CDR3 protein. The data show roughly 300,000 distinct CDR3 sequences, with 22% seen just once and more than 50% held by the top ten. Overall study results and limits: Exclusively peripheral blood, rather than thyroid tissue, was studied.

Details on this clonotype: Antigen: not known. A read error is possible here, since a much larger clone lies one base away.

Time point denoted: persistent/refractory GD, antithyroid drugs over 5 years with positive TRAb. Following extraction of RNA from PBMCs, that RNA was used to make the TCR library. The chain joins TRBV11-2 to TRBJ2-4; D may be TRBD1 (6 bases). The clonotype comes from a female donor with Graves disease. The input for sequencing was peripheral blood mononuclear cells (PBMCs), taken when the disease was refractory, from a patient treated with antithyroid drugs. Here the CDR3 reads CASGLDWARGNIQYF. The CDR3 DNA reads as TGTGCCAGCGGCTTAGATTGGGCTAGGGGGAACATTCAGTACTTC.